This entry lists 30 T cell receptor beta chains sequenced from one sample in a study of OX40 agonist ivuxolimab in advanced cancers. The table came from immunoSEQ multiplex PCR; TCRdb's copy has only in-frame clones and leaves some out. The sample includes over 60,000 clones, roughly four fifths of them seen just once. Sequences were derived from CD4+ or CD8+ T cells sorted from blood, sampled in a trial of the OX40 agonist ivuxolimab. All receptors come from an adult with an advanced solid tumor such as melanoma, head and neck, liver or kidney cancer.

The chain is built from TRBV4-3 and TRBJ2-3; D gene ambiguous. The germline gives CDR1 LGHNA, CDR2 YSLEER. Trimming removed 0 bases from V and 7 bases from J, with 8 bases in between. The CDR3 loop spans 13 amino acids. CDR3 sequence: CASSQDSFYTQYF. The CDR3 nucleotides are TGCGCCAGCAGCCAAGATTCTTTTTATACGCAGTATTTT.

The genes are TRBV30 and TRBJ2-5; D is undetermined. CDR3 length: 12 amino acids. Between the trimmed V and J ends, which lost 1 base and 10 bases, there was a span of 13 bases. Per germline, CDR1 GTSNPN and CDR2 SVGIG (reference sequence). CDR3 region: CAWSGRPGFQYF. For the CDR3, the DNA is TGTGCCTGGAGTGGACGGCCCGGTTTCCAGTACTTC.

The chain links TRBV5-1 to TRBJ2-5; 11 nucleotides align to TRBD2. Germline CDR1 reads SGHRS; CDR2 reads YFSETQ. CDR3 length: 16 residues. Trimming at V came to 5 bases and at J to 4 bases, leaving 10 bases not matched to a gene. This CDR3 reads CASRSLTSGSSETQYF. DNA for the CDR3: TGCGCCAGCAGGTCCCTCACTAGCGGGAGTTCAGAGACCCAGTACTTC. Together with reference TRBV5-1 and TRBJ2-5, the CDR3 gives the full variable domain: KAGVTQTPRYLIKTRGQQVTLSCSPISGHRSVSWYQQTPGQGLQFLFEYFSETQRNKGNFPGRFSGRQFSNSRSEMNVSTLELGDSALYLCASRSLTSGSSETQYFGPGTRLLVL.

The CDR3 DNA is TGTGCCAGCGGCCAGGACACCTACGAGCAGTACGTC. It yields the protein CASGQDTYEQYV. The genes are TRBV2 and TRBJ2-7; the D gene is possibly TRBD1 (5 bases). V shed 8 bases and J shed 2 bases, with 10 bases lying between them. The germline V gene encodes CDR1 SNHLY and CDR2 FYNNEI. The CDR3 loop spans 12 amino acids.

In DNA form, the CDR3 reads TGTGCCAGCAGCGCTACTAGCGGGAGCTCCTACGAGCAGTACTTC. Translation: CASSATSGSSYEQYF. The J gene is TRBJ2-7, the V gene TRBV7-2; 11 nucleotides agree with TRBD2. This CDR3 has 15 amino acids. Germline V gene sequence: CDR1 SGHTA, CDR2 FQGNSA. J lost 0 bases, V lost 5 bases, and 3 bases had no gene match. Full variable domain (missing parts from reference TRBV7-2 and TRBJ2-7): GAGVSQSPSNKVTEKGKDVELRCDPISGHTALYWYRQSLGQGLEFLIYFQGNSAPDKSGLPSDRFSAERTGGSVSTLTIQRTQQEDSAVYLCASSATSGSSYEQYFGPGTRLTVT.

The chain joins TRBV30 to TRBJ2-2, with 7 bases fitting TRBD2. CDR1 and CDR2 from the germline V gene are GTSNPN and SVGIG (reference sequence). The V and J ends lost 6 bases and 0 bases, in that order; junction bases with no gene match: 10. The CDR3 length is 16 residues. The CDR3 protein is CACARLAFTNTGELFF. The CDR3 nucleotides are TGTGCCTGTGCTAGACTAGCCTTTACGAACACCGGGGAGCTGTTTTTT.

This clone appeared a few times. The J gene is TRBJ1-4, the V gene TRBV7-9; D gene uncertain. Germline values: CDR1 SEHNR, CDR2 FQNEAQ (reference sequence). Trimming pared 5 bases from V and 7 bases from J, leaving 8 bases between. This CDR3 has 12 residues. The CDR3 region is CASSPSGEKLFF. Here the CDR3 DNA reads TGTGCCAGCAGCCCATCGGGTGAAAAACTGTTTTTT.

This clone was seen once. The rearrangement joins TRBV6-1 to TRBJ1-6; D unresolved. The CDR3 is made up of 17 amino acids. V was cut by 0 bases and J by 10 bases, with 19 bases left in between. Germline CDR1 and CDR2: MNHNS and SASEGT. CDR3: CASSEAIGGWLGSPLHF. The CDR3, as DNA: TGTGCCAGCAGTGAAGCAATCGGAGGATGGTTGGGCTCACCCCTCCACTTT.

V usage is TRBV25-1 and J usage is TRBJ2-1; D is undetermined. This CDR3 has 15 residues. V was trimmed by 1 base and J by 8 bases, leaving 15 bases between them. Germline-derived CDR1 and CDR2 are MGHDK and SYGVNS. The CDR3 loop reads CASSEFRAEAHEQFF. CDR3 nucleotides: TGTGCCAGCAGTGAATTTAGGGCAGAGGCACATGAGCAGTTCTTC.

This clone was observed a single time. In DNA form, the CDR3 reads TGTGCCATCAGTGATATAAGGGGAGAAGGGACAGATACGCAGTATTTT. Translating gives CAISDIRGEGTDTQYF. The chain joins TRBV10-3 to TRBJ2-3; D could derive from TRBD1 or TRBD2 (5 bases each). CDR1 and CDR2 from the germline V gene are ENHRY and SYGVKD. The ends were cut back, 3 bases at V and 3 bases at J, with 16 bases in the middle. The CDR3 contains 16 residues.

This clone has just one count. The chain carries TRBV2 and TRBJ1-2; possible D gene TRBD1, 6 bases. Trimming left V 6 bases short and J 4 bases short, with 18 bases between. This CDR3 is built from 15 residues. Germline values: CDR1 SNHLY, CDR2 FYNNEI. The CDR3, as DNA: TGTGCCAGCAGCCTGGGCCCTCGAGGGGGCTATGGCTACACCTTC. Residues: CASSLGPRGGYGYTF.

V usage is TRBV9 and J usage is TRBJ2-4; no reliable D call. CDR3 length: 14 residues. V was shortened by 0 bases and J by 5 bases, with 9 bases between the two germline ends. The germline V gene encodes CDR1 SGDLS and CDR2 YYNGEE. The CDR3 DNA sequence: TGTGCCAGCAGCGTAGCTACAAATGAAAACATTCAGTACTTC. Its translation is CASSVATNENIQYF.

The count of this clone is one. The chain is built from TRBV29-1 and TRBJ2-5; 9 bases agree with TRBD2. Germline V gives CDR1 SQVTM, CDR2 ANQGSEA. V lost 5 bases and J lost 5; bases outside the gene matches: 15. CDR3 length equals 16 residues. In DNA form, the CDR3 reads TGCAGCGTTTTGGATGATCCTAGCGGGGTTCGTGAGACCCAGTACTTC. Protein product: CSVLDDPSGVRETQYF.

The rearrangement uses TRBV2 and TRBJ1-1; D might be TRBD1 (6 bases). V was trimmed by 2 bases and J by 4 bases, leaving 11 bases between them. The CDR3 runs 14 residues. Germline assignment: CDR1 SNHLY and CDR2 FYNNEI. The CDR3 sequence is CASSERVGGTEAFF. The CDR3 nucleotides read TGTGCCAGCAGTGAAAGGGTAGGGGGCACTGAAGCTTTCTTT. Together with reference TRBV2 and TRBJ1-1, the CDR3 gives the full variable domain: EPEVTQTPSHQVTQMGQEVILRCVPISNHLYFYWYRQILGQKVEFLVSFYNNEISEKSEIFDDQFSVERPDGSNFTLKIRSTKLEDSAMYFCASSERVGGTEAFFGQGTRLTVV.

The V call is TRBV5-4, the J call TRBJ2-2; D remains unclear. Trimming pared 5 bases from V and 5 bases from J, leaving 10 bases between. From germline, CDR1 is SGHNT and CDR2 YYREEE (reference sequence). The CDR3 consists of 13 residues. The chain's CDR3 is CASRPEVTGELFF. The CDR3 nucleotides read TGTGCCAGCAGACCAGAGGTAACCGGGGAGCTGTTTTTT.

The CDR3 DNA reads TGTGCCAGCAGCTCCCCCCTAGCGGACGTCTCTGGGGCCAACGTCCTGACTTTC. Encoded protein: CASSSPLADVSGANVLTF. The V call is TRBV7-9, the J call TRBJ2-6; 7 nucleotides line up with TRBD2. The CDR3 spans 18 residues. The trim removed 4 bases at V and 0 bases at J, leaving 9 bases unmatched. From germline, CDR1 is SEHNR and CDR2 FQNEAQ (reference sequence).

This CDR3 reads CASSSQGAGDTEAFF. CDR3 DNA: TGTGCCAGCAGTTCACAGGGGGCTGGGGACACTGAAGCTTTCTTT. V is TRBV28 and J is TRBJ1-1, with 9 positions matching TRBD1. This CDR3 spans 15 amino acids. V gave up 4 bases and J gave up 3 bases; unmatched junction bases: 6. Germline CDR1 is MDHEN and CDR2 is SYDVKM.

The rearrangement uses TRBV10-2 and TRBJ1-5; 8 positions match TRBD1. The CDR3 contains 15 residues. Germline CDR1 is WSHSY and CDR2 is SAAADI. V trimming: 7 bases; J trimming: 15 bases; junction bases outside the gene matches: 20. DNA for the CDR3: TGCGCCAGCACCGAAGGAGGGACAGGTTGGGGGCCGAGGCATTTT. This codes for CASTEGGTGWGPRHF.

The V call is TRBV5-6, the J call TRBJ1-2, with a weak D call TRBD1 (5 bases). This CDR3 has 17 residues. Germline lookup yields CDR1 SGHDT and CDR2 YYEEEE. V lost 0 bases and J 3 bases, leaving 18 bases between the germline ends. This CDR3 is CASSLETGAQRDYGYTF. Written as DNA, the CDR3 is TGTGCCAGCAGCTTGGAGACCGGGGCCCAGAGGGACTATGGCTACACCTTC.

This rearrangement joins TRBV10-1 to TRBJ2-4, with 7 nucleotides matching TRBD2. J gave up 1 base and V 7 bases, and 4 bases lay outside the gene matches. This CDR3 contains 14 residues. Germline V lookup: CDR1 WNHNN, CDR2 SYGVQD (reference sequence). The CDR3 sequence: CASKPGGAKNIQYF. CDR3 sequence (DNA): TGCGCCAGCAAGCCCGGGGGGGCCAAAAACATTCAGTACTTC.

This clone was found once. The chain has TRBV7-9 and TRBJ1-4; the match to TRBD1 covers 9 bases. V dropped 5 bases and J dropped 8; count of bases not matched to a gene: 12. This CDR3 is built from 16 residues. The germline V gene has CDR1 SEHNR and CDR2 FQNEAQ (reference sequence). In DNA, the CDR3 is TGTGCCAGCAGCCTCAAACAAGGGACAGGGAGGGAAAAACTGTTTTTT. This sequence encodes CASSLKQGTGREKLFF.

V is TRBV7-2 and J is TRBJ1-2; D perhaps matches TRBD1 (5 bases). This CDR3 comprises 15 residues. The V end was cut by 2 bases, the J end by 6 bases, with 16 bases between. Per germline, CDR1 SGHTA and CDR2 FQGNSA. The CDR3 is CASSLTPLKGNGYTF. In DNA, the CDR3 is TGTGCCAGCAGCTTAACCCCTCTTAAGGGGAATGGCTACACCTTC.

The chain joins TRBV7-6 to TRBJ2-5; 7 nucleotides align to TRBD2. J gave up 3 bases and V 4 bases, and 11 bases lay outside the gene matches. CDR3 length: 16 residues. CDR1 is SGHVS and CDR2 is FNYEAQ in the germline V gene. The CDR3 bases are TGTGCCAGCAGCTCCGCCCCCGGCGCGGGGGAAGAGACCCAGTACTTC. Amino acid sequence: CASSSAPGAGEETQYF.

This chain joins TRBV18 and TRBJ1-1, with a weak D call TRBD1 (5 bases). The germline gives CDR1 KGHSH, CDR2 LQKENI. This CDR3 is 12 amino acids long. With 3 bases removed from V and 6 bases from J, the gap between germline ends came to 8 bases. The CDR3 sequence: CASSPGGSEAFF. The CDR3 DNA is TGTGCCAGCTCACCGGGGGGGTCTGAAGCTTTCTTT.

This clone turned up a few times. V is TRBV5-4 and J is TRBJ2-5; no clear D. CDR1 is SGHNT and CDR2 is YYREEE in the germline V gene (reference sequence). This CDR3 is built from 12 residues. Trimming stripped 0 bases from V and 6 bases from J, with 6 bases between. CDR3 sequence: CASSLDAQTQYF. The CDR3 coding sequence is TGTGCCAGCAGCTTGGATGCTCAGACCCAGTACTTC.

This chain connects TRBV7-2 to TRBJ2-1, with TRBD1 as a possible D gene (5 bases). This CDR3 is built from 14 residues. Germline CDR1 reads SGHTA; CDR2 reads FQGNSA. V was clipped by 5 bases and J by 8 bases, with 16 bases between them. CDR3 bases: TGTGCCAGCAGCCTGGGGCCTCTCGGATATGAGCAGTTCTTC. It encodes CASSLGPLGYEQFF.

The J gene is TRBJ2-7, the V gene TRBV5-6; D is unresolved. The CDR3 covers 15 residues. Germline lookup yields CDR1 SGHDT and CDR2 YYEEEE. The V and J ends lost 5 bases and 0 bases respectively, with 15 bases between them. CDR3 amino acids: CASRGLAQSSYEQYF. The CDR3 DNA follows: TGTGCCAGCAGAGGGCTGGCGCAGAGCTCCTACGAGCAGTACTTC.

The V call is TRBV7-9, the J call TRBJ2-4; D might be TRBD1 (7 bases). The germline V and J ends were trimmed by 3 bases and 8 bases, with 17 bases remaining between them. This CDR3 is 15 amino acids long. In germline, CDR1 is SEHNR, CDR2 FQNEAQ (reference sequence). The CDR3 DNA is TGTGCCAGCAGCTTCATATCGGAGGGGGCGGACATTCAGTACTTC. Its protein is CASSFISEGADIQYF.

This chain uses TRBV30 with TRBJ1-4, with TRBD1 identical over 7 bases. From germline, CDR1 is GTSNPN and CDR2 SVGIG (reference sequence). V lost 6 bases and J lost 5; bases outside the gene matches: 6. This CDR3 spans 13 amino acids. CDR3 loop: CACPGQSNEKLFF. The CDR3 DNA sequence: TGTGCCTGCCCGGGACAGTCAAATGAAAAACTGTTTTTT.

The rearrangement joins TRBV6-1 to TRBJ2-7; tentatively, D is TRBD2 (5 bases). The V end was cut by 7 bases, the J end by 4 bases, with 17 bases between. CDR3 length: 14 amino acids. Germline-derived CDR1 and CDR2 are MNHNS and SASEGT. CDR3 nucleotides: TGTGCCAGCAACGGAGGATTTACAAGATACGAGCAGTACGTC. Its protein product is CASNGGFTRYEQYV.